This entry lists 10 T cell receptor beta chains sequenced from one sample in a study of PD-1 blockade in classical Hodgkin lymphoma. Exposure to brentuximab vedotin varied, and each patient had relapsed following autologous stem cell transplantation. The assay was immunoSEQ multiplex PCR, and TCRdb's table has in-frame clones only and misses some. Of 90,000 to 130,000 clones listed, about nine tenths were seen once; the top ten hold nearly 20%. This specimen was peripheral blood mononuclear cells (PBMCs), taken before the second cycle of nivolumab. These receptors originate from a human donor with classical Hodgkin lymphoma.

V and J are TRBV7-9 and TRBJ2-6, with TRBD1 identical over 7 bases. J was trimmed by 2 bases and V by 3 bases; bases with no gene match: 13. The V gene's germline CDR1 is SEHNR and CDR2 FQNEAQ (reference sequence). This CDR3 spans 19 amino acids. CDR3 in DNA: TGTGCCAGCAGCTTCCACAGGGGACAGCCGAATACTGGGGCCAACGTCCTGACTTTC. Its translation: CASSFHRGQPNTGANVLTF.

V is TRBV15 and J is TRBJ2-2; 9 bases agree with TRBD2. The germline V gene has CDR1 LNHNV and CDR2 YYDKDF (reference sequence). The ends lost 1 base at V and 4 bases at J; junction bases unmatched: 1. The CDR3 has 15 amino acids. CDR3 sequence (DNA): TGTGCCACCAGCAGAGTTAGCGGGAGCACCGGGGAGCTGTTTTTT. Protein: CATSRVSGSTGELFF. Variable domain in full (rest from reference TRBV15 and TRBJ2-2): DAMVIQNPRYQVTQFGKPVTLSCSQTLNHNVMYWYQQKSSQAPKLLFHYYDKDFNNEADTPDNFQSRRPNTSFCFLDIRSPGLGDTAMYLCATSRVSGSTGELFFGEGSRLTVL.

The chain combines TRBV25-1 with TRBJ1-2; D gene ambiguous. CDR1 is MGHDK and CDR2 is SYGVNS in the germline V gene. The CDR3 runs to 18 residues. Trimming cost V 1 base and J 1 base, with 19 bases left between them. The CDR3 reads CASSESAPVQYFNYGYTF. Here the CDR3 DNA reads TGTGCCAGCAGTGAATCCGCCCCTGTACAGTACTTTAACTATGGCTACACCTTC.

The rearrangement joins TRBV9 to TRBJ2-7; the D gene could be TRBD1 or TRBD2 (5 bases each). Germline lookup yields CDR1 SGDLS and CDR2 YYNGEE. This CDR3 is built from 15 residues. Between the trimmed V and J ends, which lost 0 bases and 2 bases, there was a span of 12 bases. CDR3 loop: CASSVDSGPTYEQYF. The CDR3 region has the DNA TGTGCCAGCAGCGTAGACTCGGGACCGACCTACGAGCAGTACTTC.

The chain recombines TRBV27 with TRBJ1-1, with a weak D call TRBD1 (5 bases). CDR3 length: 14 residues. Germline lookup yields CDR1 MNHEY and CDR2 SMNVEV (reference sequence). V was clipped by 5 bases and J by 5 bases, with 15 bases between them. The CDR3 spells CASSRGGAGTEAFF. Written as DNA, the CDR3 is TGTGCCAGCAGTCGAGGCGGGGCGGGGACTGAAGCTTTCTTT.

The chain joins TRBV27 to TRBJ1-1, with unresolved D. Germline V gene data show CDR1 as MNHEY and CDR2 as SMNVEV (reference sequence). The CDR3 is 13 residues long. Trimming removed 2 bases at V and 10 bases at J, with 14 bases between. As DNA, the CDR3 is TGTGCCAGCAGTTTACCTGGGGTCGTGGGAGCTTTCTTT. Translated, it gives CASSLPGVVGAFF.

The chain couples TRBV28 to TRBJ1-2; D is uncertain. Germline V CDR1 and CDR2: MDHEN, SYDVKM. This CDR3 is built from 14 residues. Trimming left V 3 bases short and J 8 bases short, with 16 bases between. This CDR3 reads CASSLPPVLGGYTF. The CDR3 nucleotides read TGTGCCAGCAGTTTGCCCCCGGTGTTGGGCGGCTACACCTTC.

The chain has TRBV27 and TRBJ2-3, with 14 bases matching TRBD2. The CDR3 covers 17 residues. Germline values: CDR1 MNHEY, CDR2 SMNVEV (reference sequence). V trimming: 4 bases; J trimming: 4 bases; junction bases outside the gene matches: 7. CDR3 in DNA: TGTGCCAGCAGTTCTCCGGGACTAGCGGGAGTTGCAGATACGCAGTATTTT. It specifies CASSSPGLAGVADTQYF.

A single count supports this clone. The J gene is TRBJ1-1, the V gene TRBV2; TRBD1 agrees at 10 bases. The V gene's germline CDR1 is SNHLY and CDR2 FYNNEI. This CDR3 has 12 amino acids. CDR3 nucleotides: TGTGCAAAATCCGGGACAGGGGTTGAAGCTTTCTTT. Translating it yields CAKSGTGVEAFF.

This sequence joins TRBV19 and TRBJ2-2, with 8 bases matching TRBD1. The germline gives CDR1 LNHDA, CDR2 SQIVND (reference sequence). V lost 5 bases to trimming and J lost 11 bases; unmatched junction nucleotides: 4. The CDR3 sequence is 12 residues long. CDR3 region: CASSEGQGELFF. The CDR3 DNA reads TGTGCCAGTAGTGAAGGACAGGGTGAGCTGTTTTTT.